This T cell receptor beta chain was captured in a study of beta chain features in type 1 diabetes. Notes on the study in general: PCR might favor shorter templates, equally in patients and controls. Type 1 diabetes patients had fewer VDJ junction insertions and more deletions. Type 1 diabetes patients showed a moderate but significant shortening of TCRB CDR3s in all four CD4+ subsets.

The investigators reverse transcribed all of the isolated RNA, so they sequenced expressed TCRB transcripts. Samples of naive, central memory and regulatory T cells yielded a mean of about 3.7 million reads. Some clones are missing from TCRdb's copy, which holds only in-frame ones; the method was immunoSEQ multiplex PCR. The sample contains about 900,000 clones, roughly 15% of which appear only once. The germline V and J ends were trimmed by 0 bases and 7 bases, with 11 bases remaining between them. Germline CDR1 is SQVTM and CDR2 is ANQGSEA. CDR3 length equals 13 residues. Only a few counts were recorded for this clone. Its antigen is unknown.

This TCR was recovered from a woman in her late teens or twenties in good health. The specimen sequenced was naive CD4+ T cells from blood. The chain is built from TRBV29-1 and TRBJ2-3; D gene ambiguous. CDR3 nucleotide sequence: TGCAGCGTTGAAGATGCCCAGGTACATACGCAGTATTTT. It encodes CSVEDAQVHTQYF.